This TCR beta chain was sequenced in a study of response to subunit inactivated influenza vaccine. Study-level points and caveats: The authors put forward the suggestion that each seasonal influenza vaccination may bring in only a limited number of new T cells.

Germline V gives CDR1 SGHVS, CDR2 FNYEAQ. Losses at the gene ends were 4 bases for V and 5 bases for J; bases not matched to a gene: 4. The CDR3 contains 15 residues. TCRdb reprocessed the RT-PCR reads via MiXCR and lists one record per CDR3 protein. The data contain about 800,000 distinct CDR3 sequences, 21% of them singletons. With respect to this clonotype: Its target is not known.

The chain employs TRBV7-6 and TRBJ2-7; 14 bases are shared with TRBD2. The clonotype comes from a man in his fifties or sixties who received an inactivated influenza vaccine. The sequenced sample was PBMCs from blood, obtained roughly 5 days after vaccination. The CDR3, as DNA: TGTGCCAGCAGCTCCGGGACTAGCGGGAGCAACGAGCAGTACTTC. Its translation: CASSSGTSGSNEQYF.